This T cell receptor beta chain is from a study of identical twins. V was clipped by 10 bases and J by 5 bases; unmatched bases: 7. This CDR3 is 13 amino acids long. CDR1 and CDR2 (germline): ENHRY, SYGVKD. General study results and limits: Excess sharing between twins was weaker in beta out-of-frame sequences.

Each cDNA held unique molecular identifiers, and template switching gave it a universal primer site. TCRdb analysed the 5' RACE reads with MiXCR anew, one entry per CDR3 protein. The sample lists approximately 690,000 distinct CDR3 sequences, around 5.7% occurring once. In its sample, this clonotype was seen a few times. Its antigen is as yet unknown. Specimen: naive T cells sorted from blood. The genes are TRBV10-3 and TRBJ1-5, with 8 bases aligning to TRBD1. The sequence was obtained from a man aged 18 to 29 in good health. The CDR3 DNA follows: TGTGCCACCGGACAGGGATGGGATCAGCCCCAGCATTTT. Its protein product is CATGQGWDQPQHF.